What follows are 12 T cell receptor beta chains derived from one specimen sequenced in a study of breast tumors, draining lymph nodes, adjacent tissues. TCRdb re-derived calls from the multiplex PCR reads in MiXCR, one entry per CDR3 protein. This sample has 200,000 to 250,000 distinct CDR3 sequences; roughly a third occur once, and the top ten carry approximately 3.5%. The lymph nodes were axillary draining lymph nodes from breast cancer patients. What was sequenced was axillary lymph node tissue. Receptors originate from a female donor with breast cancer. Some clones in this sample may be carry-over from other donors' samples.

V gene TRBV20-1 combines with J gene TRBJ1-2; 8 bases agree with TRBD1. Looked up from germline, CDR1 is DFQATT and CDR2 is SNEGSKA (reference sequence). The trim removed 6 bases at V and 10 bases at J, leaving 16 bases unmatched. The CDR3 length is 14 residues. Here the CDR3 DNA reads TGCAGTGCGCCTGGCCCAGGGGGCGCGGGGGACTACACCTTC. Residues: CSAPGPGGAGDYTF.

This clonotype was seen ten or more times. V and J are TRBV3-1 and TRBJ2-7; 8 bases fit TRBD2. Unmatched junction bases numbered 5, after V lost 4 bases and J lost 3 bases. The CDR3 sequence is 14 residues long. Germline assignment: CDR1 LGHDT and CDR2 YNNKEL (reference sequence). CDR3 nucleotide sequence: TGTGCCAGCAGCCGACAGCGGGGGTTCTACGAGCAGTACTTC. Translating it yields CASSRQRGFYEQYF.

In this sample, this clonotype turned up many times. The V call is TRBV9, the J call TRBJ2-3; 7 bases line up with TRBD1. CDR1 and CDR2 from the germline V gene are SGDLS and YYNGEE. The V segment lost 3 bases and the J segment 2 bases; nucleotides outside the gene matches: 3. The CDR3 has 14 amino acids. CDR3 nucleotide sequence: TGTGCCAGCAGCGCGACAGGGTACACAGATACGCAGTATTTT. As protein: CASSATGYTDTQYF.

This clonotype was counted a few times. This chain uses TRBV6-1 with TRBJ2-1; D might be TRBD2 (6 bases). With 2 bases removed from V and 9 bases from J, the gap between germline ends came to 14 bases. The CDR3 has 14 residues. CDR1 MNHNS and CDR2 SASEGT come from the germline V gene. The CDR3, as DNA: TGTGCCAGCAGTGAAAGGCCCCGGGGAGGTGAGCAGTTCTTC. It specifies CASSERPRGGEQFF.

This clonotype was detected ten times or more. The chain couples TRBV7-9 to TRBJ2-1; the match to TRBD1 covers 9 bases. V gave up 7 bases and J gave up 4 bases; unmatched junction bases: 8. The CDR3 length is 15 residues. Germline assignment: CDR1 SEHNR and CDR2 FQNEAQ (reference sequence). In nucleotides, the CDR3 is TGTGCCAGCACCCCCGGGACAGGGAAATACAATGAGCAGTTCTTC. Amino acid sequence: CASTPGTGKYNEQFF.

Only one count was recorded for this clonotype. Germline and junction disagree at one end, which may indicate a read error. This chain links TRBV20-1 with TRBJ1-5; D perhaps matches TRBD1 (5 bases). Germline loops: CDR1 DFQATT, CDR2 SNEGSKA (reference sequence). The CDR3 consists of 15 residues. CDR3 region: CSAGLAGPYNEPQHF. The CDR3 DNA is TGCAGTGCGGGACTAGCGGGACCGTACAATGAGCCCCAGCATTTT.

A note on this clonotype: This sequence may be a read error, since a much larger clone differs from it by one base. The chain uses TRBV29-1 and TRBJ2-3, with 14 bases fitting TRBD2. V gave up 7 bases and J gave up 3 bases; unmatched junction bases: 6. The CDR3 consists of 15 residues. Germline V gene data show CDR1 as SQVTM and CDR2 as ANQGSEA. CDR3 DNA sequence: TGCAGCGCCTCAGGGACTAGCGGGAGAACAGATACGCAGTATTTT. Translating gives CSASGTSGRTDTQYF.

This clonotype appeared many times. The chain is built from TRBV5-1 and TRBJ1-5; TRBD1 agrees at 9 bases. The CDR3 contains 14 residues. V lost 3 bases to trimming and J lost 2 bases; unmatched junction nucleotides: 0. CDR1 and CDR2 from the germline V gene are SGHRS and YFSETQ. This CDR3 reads CASSWTGGNQPQHF. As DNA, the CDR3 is TGCGCCAGCAGCTGGACAGGGGGCAATCAGCCCCAGCATTTT.

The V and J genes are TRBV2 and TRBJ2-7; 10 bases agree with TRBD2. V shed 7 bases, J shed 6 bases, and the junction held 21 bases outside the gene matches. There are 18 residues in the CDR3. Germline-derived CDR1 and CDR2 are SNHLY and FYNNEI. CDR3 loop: CASTAEGSGRARGLEQYF. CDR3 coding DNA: TGTGCCAGCACCGCAGAAGGGAGCGGGAGGGCCAGGGGACTCGAGCAGTACTTC.

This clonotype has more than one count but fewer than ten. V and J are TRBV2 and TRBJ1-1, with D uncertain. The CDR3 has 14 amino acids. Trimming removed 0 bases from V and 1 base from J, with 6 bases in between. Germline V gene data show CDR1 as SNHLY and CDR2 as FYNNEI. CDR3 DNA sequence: TGTGCCAGCAGTGAAGCGTCCAGGAACACTGAAGCTTTCTTT. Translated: CASSEASRNTEAFF.

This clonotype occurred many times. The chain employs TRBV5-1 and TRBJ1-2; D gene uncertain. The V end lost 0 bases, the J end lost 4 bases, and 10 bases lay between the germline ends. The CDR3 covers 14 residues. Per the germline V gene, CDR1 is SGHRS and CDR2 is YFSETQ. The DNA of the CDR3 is TGCGCCAGCAGCTTGGCCCGTAGCTCCTATGGCTACACCTTC. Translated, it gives CASSLARSSYGYTF.

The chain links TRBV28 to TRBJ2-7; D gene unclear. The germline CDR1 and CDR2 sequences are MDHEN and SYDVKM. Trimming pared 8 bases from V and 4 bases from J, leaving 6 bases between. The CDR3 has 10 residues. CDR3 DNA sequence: TGTGCCAGCGGCTATTACGAGCAGTACTTC. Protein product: CASGYYEQYF.